The TCR beta chain under discussion was sequenced for a study of CD8 T cells in Susac syndrome (dated 2019 in TCRdb). Regarding the study in general: Of the Susac syndrome patients who were sequenced, roughly 6 had clinically active disease and eight were in clinical remission. At the time of blood withdrawal, Susac syndrome patients were either therapy-naive, taking corticosteroids (with some also receiving IVIg), or on IVIg alone. The study used repertoire sequencing to test whether antigen drove CD8+ T cell activation and differentiation in Susac syndrome. The clonality of the CD8+ T cell repertoire was compared across more than 9 healthy donors, some 14 Susac syndrome patients and roughly 16 multiple sclerosis patients.

Trimming leaves V shorter by 5 bases and J shorter by 3 bases, with the junction holding 15 bases beyond the gene matches. Looking up the germline V gene yields CDR1 SGHTA and CDR2 FQGNSA. From its cysteine to its phenylalanine, the CDR3 spans 17 amino acids. Here the CDR3 DNA is all that survives: 51 bases in frame from base 1. This clonotype has only one observation. Its target antigen remains unknown. Base qualities are not at hand, and no much larger clone is one base apart. A lone read is weak support. General findings and caveats noted by the study authors: CD8+ repertoires in Susac syndrome showed clonal expansion, which was highest in CD8+ TEMRA cells and was greater in clinically active patients than in remitting patients. In the total CD8+ and CD8+ TEMRA repertoires, over 15 and five Susac-specific public clones, respectively, were identified. The number of individuals in the TCR sequencing and HLA analysis was recognized as being relatively small.

RNA was extracted using the RNeasy kit, and about 0.5 to 1 ug of the RNA was reverse transcribed with random hexamers. The immunoSEQ multiplex PCR assay, which covers 54 Vbeta and 13 Jbeta segments, was used to amplify TCR beta CDR3 regions. To correct PCR amplification bias, a synthetic template baseline was used for both primer optimization and computational correction. In the source study's methods: Reads were assigned to V, D and J genes according to IMGT and analyzed in immunoSEQ Analyzer, with only productive sequences retained. Clonality was calculated as one minus the Shannon entropy normalized by log2 of the number of productive unique sequences. Public and private clones were assessed among the 100 most prevalent clones of each patient and control. Clones were defined as Susac-specific when absent from the healthy and MS cohorts, from over 950 published viral clones and from other ImmuneACCESS disease sequences. Using fastp trimming at Q25 and MiXCR clonotype assembly, TCRdb reanalyzed the public sequencing data and kept in-frame beta chains. All rows with the same CDR3 protein become a single entry with the most common DNA and genes. The V and J calls shown here were made by TCRdb, not taken from the authors' results. For this sample there are more than 150,000 distinct CDR3 sequences; roughly 94% appear just once. Of the sample, 0.15% to 0.2% is held by the ten largest clones.

High-throughput TCR beta sequencing profiled peripheral blood CD8+ and CD4+ T cells from healthy donors, Susac syndrome patients and multiple sclerosis patients. The Susac syndrome patients fulfilled recently defined diagnostic criteria for definite or probable disease. CD8+ TEMRA cells were enriched by FACS, while bulk CD8+ and CD4+ T cells were purified by magnetic negative isolation. Blood was collected in EDTA tubes and processed within 24 hours, with PBMCs isolated through density gradient centrifugation. PBMCs intended for TCR sequencing were cryopreserved in liquid nitrogen and thawed later in a water bath at 37 degrees C. A purity of at least 90% was achieved for sorted or isolated CD4+, CD8+ and CD8+ TEMRA cells.

Recombination linked TRBV7-2 to TRBJ1-1; 7 nucleotides in the junction match TRBD1. The material sequenced was CD8+ T cells from PBMCs. This sequence originates from a human donor with Susac syndrome. The nucleotide sequence is given as TGTGCCAGCAGCGTAACTGACAGGGTCCTCGTAGACACTGAAGCTTTCTTT. It is translated as CASSVTDRVLVDTEAFF. This CDR3, with the reference TRBV7-2 and TRBJ1-1 proteins standing in past its ends, gives the full variable domain GAGVSQSPSNKVTEKGKDVELRCDPISGHTALYWYRQSLGQGLEFLIYFQGNSAPDKSGLPSDRFSAERTGGSVSTLTIQRTQQEDSAVYLCASSVTDRVLVDTEAFFGQGTRLTVV.